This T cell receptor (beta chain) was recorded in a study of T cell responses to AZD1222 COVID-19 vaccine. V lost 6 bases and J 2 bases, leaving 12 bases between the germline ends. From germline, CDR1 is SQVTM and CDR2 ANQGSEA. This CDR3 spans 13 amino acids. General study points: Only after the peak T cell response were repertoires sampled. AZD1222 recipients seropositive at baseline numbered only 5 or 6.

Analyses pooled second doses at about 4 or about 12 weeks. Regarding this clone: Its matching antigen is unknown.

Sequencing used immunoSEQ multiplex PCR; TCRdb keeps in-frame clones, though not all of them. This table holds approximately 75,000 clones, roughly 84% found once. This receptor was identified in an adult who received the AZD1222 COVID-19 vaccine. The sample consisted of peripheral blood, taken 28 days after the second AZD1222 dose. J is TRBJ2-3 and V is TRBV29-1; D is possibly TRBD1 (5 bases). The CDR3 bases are TGCAGCGTAGCCAGGGTGGTCACAGATACGCAGTATTTT. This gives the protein CSVARVVTDTQYF.